This T cell receptor beta chain is drawn from a study of identifying expanded T cells in peripheral blood. Study-wide results and limits: Across healthy donors, higher total template counts meant significantly greater roughly two-week count variance. Technical replicates showed around 1.3 changed clones; approximately 2 weeks approximately 16; four weeks 19.

Trimming took off 3 bases at V and 2 bases at J, with 11 bases between the two ends. Germline CDR1 reads SEHNR; CDR2 reads FQNEAQ (reference sequence). CDR3 length: 15 residues. About this clone itself: Its antigen is unidentified.

The repertoire was sequenced with immunoSEQ multiplex PCR; TCRdb's copy has only in-frame clones and lacks some. The repertoire has approximately 100,000 clones, approximately 88% of them found once; the top ten carry about 18%. The material sequenced was blood. The chain recombines TRBV7-9 with TRBJ1-3; D possibly corresponds to TRBD1 (5 bases). The TCR sequence derives from a person aged 18-70 years in good health. The CDR3, as DNA: TGTGCCAGCAGCTTTCAAGGGACGACTGGAAACACCATATATTTT. Protein sequence: CASSFQGTTGNTIYF.